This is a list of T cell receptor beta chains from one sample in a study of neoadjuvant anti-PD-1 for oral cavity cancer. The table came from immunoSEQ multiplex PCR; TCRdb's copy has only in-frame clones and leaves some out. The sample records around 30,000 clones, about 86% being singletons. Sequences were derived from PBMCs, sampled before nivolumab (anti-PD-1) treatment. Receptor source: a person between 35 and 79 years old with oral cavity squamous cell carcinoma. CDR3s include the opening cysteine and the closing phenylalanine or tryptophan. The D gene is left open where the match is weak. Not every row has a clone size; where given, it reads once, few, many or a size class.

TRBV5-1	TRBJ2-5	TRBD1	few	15	CASSPGTGVRETQYF	TGCGCCAGCAGCCCAGGGACAGGGGTGAGGGAGACCCAGTACTTC
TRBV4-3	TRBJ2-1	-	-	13	CASSQDFGNEQFF	TGCGCCAGCAGCCAAGATTTCGGTAATGAGCAGTTCTTC
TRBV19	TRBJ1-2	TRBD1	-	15	CASSTSTGGHYGYTF	TGTGCCAGTAGTACCTCGACAGGGGGTCACTATGGCTACACCTTC
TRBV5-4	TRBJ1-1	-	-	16	CASSLAGGAGHTEAFF	TGTGCCAGCAGCTTGGCGGGGGGCGCAGGACACACTGAAGCTTTCTTT
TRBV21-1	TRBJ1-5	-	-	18	CASSKARFGDNSNQPQHF	TGTGCCAGCAGCAAAGCCCGTTTTGGGGACAATAGCAATCAGCCCCAGCATTTT
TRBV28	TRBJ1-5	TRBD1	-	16	CASSLMGQGPNQPQHF	TGTGCCAGCAGTTTAATGGGACAGGGTCCCAATCAGCCCCAGCATTTT
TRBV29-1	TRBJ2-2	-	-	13	CSVDRGNTGELFF	TGCAGCGTTGACAGGGGGAACACCGGGGAGCTGTTTTTT
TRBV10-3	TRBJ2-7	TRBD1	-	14	CAIRSPGQGYEQYF	TGTGCCATCAGGTCCCCGGGACAGGGTTACGAGCAGTACTTC
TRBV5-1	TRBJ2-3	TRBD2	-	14	CASSPGTSGDTQYF	TGCGCCAGCAGCCCGGGGACTAGCGGAGATACGCAGTATTTT
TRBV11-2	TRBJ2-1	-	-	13	CASSLDRQNEQFF	TGTGCCAGCAGCTTAGATCGACAAAATGAGCAGTTCTTC
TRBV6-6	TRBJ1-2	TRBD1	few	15	CASKEGGGGNYGYTF	TGTGCCAGCAAAGAAGGGGGCGGAGGAAACTATGGCTACACCTTC
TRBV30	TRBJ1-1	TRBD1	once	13	CAWSGTLTGAAFF	TGTGCCTGGAGTGGGACTTTAACAGGGGCGGCTTTCTTT
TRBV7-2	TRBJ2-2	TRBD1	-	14	CASSFRTGTGELFF	TGTGCCAGCAGCTTTAGGACAGGCACCGGGGAGCTGTTTTTT
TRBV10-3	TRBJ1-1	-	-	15	CAISVRDWGNTEAFF	TGTGCCATCAGTGTACGAGATTGGGGGAACACTGAAGCTTTCTTT
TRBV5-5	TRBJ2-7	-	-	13	CASSGGASYEQYF	TGTGCCAGCAGCGGAGGGGCTTCCTACGAGCAATACTTC
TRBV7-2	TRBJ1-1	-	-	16	CASSLYIGKRITEAFF	TGTGCCAGCAGCTTGTATATTGGAAAGCGGATCACTGAAGCTTTCTTT
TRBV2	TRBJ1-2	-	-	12	CASSVTRMGYTF	TGTGCCAGCAGTGTGACGCGTATGGGCTACACCTTC
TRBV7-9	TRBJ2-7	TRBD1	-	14	CASSFRGRSYEQYF	TGTGCCAGCAGCTTCAGGGGGCGGTCCTACGAGCAGTACTTC
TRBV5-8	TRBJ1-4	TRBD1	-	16	CASSGDRGRGGEKLFF	TGTGCCAGCAGCGGGGACAGGGGGCGCGGAGGTGAAAAACTGTTTTTT
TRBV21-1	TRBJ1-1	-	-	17	CASSKGFNRGRGTEAFF	TGTGCCAGCAGCAAAGGGTTCAACAGGGGGCGAGGGACTGAAGCTTTCTTT
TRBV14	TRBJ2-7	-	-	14	CASRRTASSYEQYF	TGTGCCAGCAGGCGGACGGCGAGCTCCTACGAGCAGTACTTC
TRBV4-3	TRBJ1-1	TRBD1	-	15	CASSTSGTGGTEAFF	TGCGCCAGCAGCACTTCCGGGACAGGGGGCACTGAAGCTTTCTTT
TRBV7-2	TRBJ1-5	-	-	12	CASSSVNQPQHF	TGTGCCAGCAGCTCAGTCAATCAGCCCCAGCATTTT
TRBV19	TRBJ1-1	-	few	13	CASRTSLAAEAFF	TGTGCCAGTAGGACGAGTCTCGCCGCGGAAGCTTTCTTT
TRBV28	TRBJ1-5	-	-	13	CASRPGPNQPQHF	TGTGCCAGCAGACCAGGGCCCAATCAGCCCCAGCATTTT
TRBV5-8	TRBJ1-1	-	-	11	CASSLVGEAFF	TGTGCCAGCAGCTTGGTAGGGGAAGCTTTCTTT
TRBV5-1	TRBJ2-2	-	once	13	CASSLLDTGELFF	TGCGCCAGCAGCCTCCTCGACACCGGGGAACTGTTTTTT
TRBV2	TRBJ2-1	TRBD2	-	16	CASRDGLAGRNNEQFF	TGTGCCAGCAGAGACGGACTAGCGGGGCGCAACAATGAGCAGTTCTTC
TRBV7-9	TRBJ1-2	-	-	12	CASTDSHYGYTF	TGTGCCAGCACGGACAGTCACTATGGCTACACCTTC
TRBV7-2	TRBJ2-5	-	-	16	CASTLRGGGDGETQYF	TGTGCCAGCACCTTAAGGGGAGGGGGCGACGGAGAGACCCAGTACTTC
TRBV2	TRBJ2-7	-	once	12	CASSLVSYEQYF	TGTGCCAGCAGCCTAGTAAGCTACGAGCAGTACTTC
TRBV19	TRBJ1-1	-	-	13	CASSPRQNTEAFF	TGTGCCAGTAGTCCGAGACAGAACACTGAAGCTTTCTTT
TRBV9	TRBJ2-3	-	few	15	CASSRPGLNTDTQYF	TGTGCCAGCAGCCGTCCGGGACTGAACACAGATACGCAGTATTTT
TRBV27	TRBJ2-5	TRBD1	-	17	CASSLSPVAGGMETQYF	TGTGCCAGCAGTTTATCCCCAGTGGCAGGGGGAATGGAGACCCAGTACTTC
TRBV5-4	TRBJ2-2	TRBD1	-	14	CASSEGQYTGELFF	TGTGCCAGCAGCGAGGGACAGTACACCGGGGAGCTGTTTTTT
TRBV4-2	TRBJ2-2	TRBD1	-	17	CASSPSGQVLNTGELFF	TGTGCCAGCAGCCCGAGCGGACAGGTATTGAACACCGGGGAGCTGTTTTTT
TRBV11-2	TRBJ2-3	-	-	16	CASSLGGGRLTDTQYF	TGTGCCAGCAGCTTAGGTGGGGGACGACTCACAGATACGCAGTATTTT
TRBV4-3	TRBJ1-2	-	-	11	CASSSHYGYTF	TGCGCCAGCAGCTCTCACTATGGCTACACCTTC
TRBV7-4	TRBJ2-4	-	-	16	CASSINSGASKNIQYF	TGTGCCAGCAGCATTAACAGCGGCGCATCCAAAAACATTCAGTACTTC
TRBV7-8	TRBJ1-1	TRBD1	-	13	CASSRTGGTEAFF	TGTGCCAGCAGCCGGACAGGGGGGACTGAAGCTTTCTTT